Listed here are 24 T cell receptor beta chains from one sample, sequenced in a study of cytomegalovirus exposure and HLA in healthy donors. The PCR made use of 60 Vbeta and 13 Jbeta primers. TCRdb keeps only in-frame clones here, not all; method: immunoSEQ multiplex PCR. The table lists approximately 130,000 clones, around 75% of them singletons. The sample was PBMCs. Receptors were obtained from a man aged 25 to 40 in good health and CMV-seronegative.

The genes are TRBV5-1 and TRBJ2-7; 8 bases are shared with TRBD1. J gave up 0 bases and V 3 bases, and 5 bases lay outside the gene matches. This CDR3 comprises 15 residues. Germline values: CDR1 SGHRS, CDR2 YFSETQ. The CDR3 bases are TGCGCCAGCAGCTCACAGGGGGGAAGCTCCTACGAGCAGTACTTC. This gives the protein CASSSQGGSSYEQYF.

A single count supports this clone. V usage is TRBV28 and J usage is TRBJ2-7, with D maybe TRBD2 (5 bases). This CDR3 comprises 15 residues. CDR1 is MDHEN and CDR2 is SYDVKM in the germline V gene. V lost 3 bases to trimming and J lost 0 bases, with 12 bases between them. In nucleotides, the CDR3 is TGTGCCAGCAGTTTTGGGAGCGCCCTCTCCTACGAGCAGTACTTC. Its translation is CASSFGSALSYEQYF.

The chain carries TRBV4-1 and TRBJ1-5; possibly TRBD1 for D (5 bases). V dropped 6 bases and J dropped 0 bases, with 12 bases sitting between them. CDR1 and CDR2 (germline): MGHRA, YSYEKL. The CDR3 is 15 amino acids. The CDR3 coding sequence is TGCGCCAGCAGTTACCGACAGAATAGCAATCAGCCCCAGCATTTT. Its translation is CASSYRQNSNQPQHF.

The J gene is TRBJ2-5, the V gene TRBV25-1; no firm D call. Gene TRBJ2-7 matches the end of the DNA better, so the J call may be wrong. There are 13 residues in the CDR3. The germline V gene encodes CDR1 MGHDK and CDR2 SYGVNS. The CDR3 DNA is TGTGCCAGCAGCCGAGAGTCCTCCTACGAGCAGTACTTC. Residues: CASSRESSYEQYF.

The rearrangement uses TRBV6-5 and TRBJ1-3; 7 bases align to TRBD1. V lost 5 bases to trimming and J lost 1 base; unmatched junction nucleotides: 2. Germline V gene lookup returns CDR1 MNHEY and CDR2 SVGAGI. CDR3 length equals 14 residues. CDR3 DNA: TGTGCCAGCAGTACGGGACAGTCTGGAAACACCATATATTTT. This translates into CASSTGQSGNTIYF.

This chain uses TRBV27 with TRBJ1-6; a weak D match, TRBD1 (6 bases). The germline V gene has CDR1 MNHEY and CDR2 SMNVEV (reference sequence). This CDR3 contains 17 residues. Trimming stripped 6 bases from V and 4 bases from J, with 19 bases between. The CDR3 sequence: CASRKTGSPTYNSPLHF. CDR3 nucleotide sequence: TGTGCCAGCAGAAAAACAGGGAGCCCAACTTATAATTCACCCCTCCACTTT.

The DNA for the CDR3 is TGTGCCAGCACTAAACGGGGAGGTGGACTAGCGGGGTACAATGAGCAGTTCTTC. Translating it yields CASTKRGGGLAGYNEQFF. V usage is TRBV28 and J usage is TRBJ2-1, with 12 bases lining up with TRBD2. This CDR3 spans 18 amino acids. V lost 7 bases to trimming and J lost 4 bases; unmatched junction nucleotides: 14. The germline CDR1 and CDR2 sequences are MDHEN and SYDVKM.

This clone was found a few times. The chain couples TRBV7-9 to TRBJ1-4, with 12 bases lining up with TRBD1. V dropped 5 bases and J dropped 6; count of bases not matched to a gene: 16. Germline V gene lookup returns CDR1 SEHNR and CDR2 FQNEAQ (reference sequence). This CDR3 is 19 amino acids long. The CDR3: CASSVKMRSGQGAHEKLFF. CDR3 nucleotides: TGTGCCAGCAGCGTAAAAATGCGTTCGGGACAGGGGGCGCATGAAAAACTGTTTTTT.

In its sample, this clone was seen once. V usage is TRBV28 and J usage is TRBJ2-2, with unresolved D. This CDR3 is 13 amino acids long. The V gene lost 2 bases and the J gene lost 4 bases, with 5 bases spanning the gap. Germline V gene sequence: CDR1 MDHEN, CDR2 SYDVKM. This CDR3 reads CASSLTITGELFF. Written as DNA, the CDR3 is TGTGCCAGCAGTTTAACTATCACCGGGGAGCTGTTTTTT.

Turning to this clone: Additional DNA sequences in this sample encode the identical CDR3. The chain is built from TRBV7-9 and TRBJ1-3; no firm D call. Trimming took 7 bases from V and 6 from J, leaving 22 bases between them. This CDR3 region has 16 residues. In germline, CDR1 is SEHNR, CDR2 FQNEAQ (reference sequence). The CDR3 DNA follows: TGTGCCAGCACCTCCCCCCGGGTCCCCTGGGTAAACACCATATATTTT. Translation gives CASTSPRVPWVNTIYF.

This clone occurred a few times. The CDR3 is CASSWAAGGDIQYF. CDR3 DNA sequence: TGTGCCAGCAGCTGGGCAGCGGGGGGCGACATTCAGTACTTC. The chain is built from TRBV27 and TRBJ2-4; TRBD2 agrees at 9 bases. The CDR3 is 14 amino acids. V trimming: 6 bases; J trimming: 8 bases; junction bases outside the gene matches: 8. Germline V gene sequence: CDR1 MNHEY, CDR2 SMNVEV (reference sequence).

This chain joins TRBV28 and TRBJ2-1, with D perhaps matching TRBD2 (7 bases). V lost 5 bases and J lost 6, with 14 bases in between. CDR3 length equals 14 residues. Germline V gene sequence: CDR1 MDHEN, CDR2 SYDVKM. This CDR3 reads CASSGGGGRNEQFF. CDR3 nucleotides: TGTGCCAGCAGTGGTGGCGGGGGCCGCAATGAGCAGTTCTTC.

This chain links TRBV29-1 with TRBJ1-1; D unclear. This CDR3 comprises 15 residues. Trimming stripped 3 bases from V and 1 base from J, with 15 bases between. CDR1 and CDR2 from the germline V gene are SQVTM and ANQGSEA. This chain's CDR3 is CSVDPSRRTNTEAFF. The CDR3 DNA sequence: TGCAGCGTTGATCCCAGCAGGCGCACGAACACTGAAGCTTTCTTT.

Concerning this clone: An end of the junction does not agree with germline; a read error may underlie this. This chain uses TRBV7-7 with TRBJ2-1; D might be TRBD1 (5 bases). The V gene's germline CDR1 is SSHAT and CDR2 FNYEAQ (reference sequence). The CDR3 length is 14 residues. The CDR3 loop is CASSTTGAHNEQFF. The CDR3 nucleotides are TGTGCTAGCAGCACTACAGGAGCTCACAATGAGCAGTTCTTC.

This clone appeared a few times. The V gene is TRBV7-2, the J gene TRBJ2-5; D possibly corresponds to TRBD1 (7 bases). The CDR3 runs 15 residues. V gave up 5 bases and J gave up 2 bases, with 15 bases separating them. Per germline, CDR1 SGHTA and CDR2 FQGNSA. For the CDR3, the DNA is TGTGCCAGCAGCCCCGTCAGGGGGGCACAAGAGACCCAGTACTTC. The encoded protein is CASSPVRGAQETQYF. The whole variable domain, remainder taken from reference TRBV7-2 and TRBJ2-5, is GAGVSQSPSNKVTEKGKDVELRCDPISGHTALYWYRQSLGQGLEFLIYFQGNSAPDKSGLPSDRFSAERTGGSVSTLTIQRTQQEDSAVYLCASSPVRGAQETQYFGPGTRLLVL.

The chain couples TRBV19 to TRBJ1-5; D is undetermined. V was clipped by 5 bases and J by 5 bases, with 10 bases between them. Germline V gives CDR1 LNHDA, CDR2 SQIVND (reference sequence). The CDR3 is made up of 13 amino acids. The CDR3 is CASSARRDQPQHF. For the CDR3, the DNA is TGTGCCAGTAGTGCCCGTCGGGATCAGCCCCAGCATTTT.

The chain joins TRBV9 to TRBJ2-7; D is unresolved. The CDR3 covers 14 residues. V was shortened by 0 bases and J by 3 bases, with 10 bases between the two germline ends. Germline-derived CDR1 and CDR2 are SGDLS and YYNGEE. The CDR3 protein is CASSVVFSYYEQYF. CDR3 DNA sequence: TGTGCCAGCAGCGTAGTGTTTAGCTACTACGAGCAGTACTTC.

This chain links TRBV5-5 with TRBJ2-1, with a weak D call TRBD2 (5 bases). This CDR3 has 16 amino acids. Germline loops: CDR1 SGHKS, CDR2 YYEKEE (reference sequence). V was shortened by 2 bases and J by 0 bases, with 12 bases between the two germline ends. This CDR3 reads CASSFTRVSSYNEQFF. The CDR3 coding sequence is TGTGCCAGCAGCTTTACGAGGGTCAGCTCCTACAATGAGCAGTTCTTC.

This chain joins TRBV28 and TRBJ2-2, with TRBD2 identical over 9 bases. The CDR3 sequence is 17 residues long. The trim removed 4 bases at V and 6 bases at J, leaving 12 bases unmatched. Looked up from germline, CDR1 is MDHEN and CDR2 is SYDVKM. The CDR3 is CASSWGFGGRAPGELFF. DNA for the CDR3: TGTGCCAGCAGTTGGGGGTTTGGCGGGAGGGCCCCCGGGGAGCTGTTTTTT. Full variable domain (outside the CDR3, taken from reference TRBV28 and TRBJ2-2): DVKVTQSSRYLVKRTGEKVFLECVQDMDHENMFWYRQDPGLGLRLIYFSYDVKMKEKGDIPEGYSVSREKKERFSLILESASTNQTSMYLCASSWGFGGRAPGELFFGEGSRLTVL.

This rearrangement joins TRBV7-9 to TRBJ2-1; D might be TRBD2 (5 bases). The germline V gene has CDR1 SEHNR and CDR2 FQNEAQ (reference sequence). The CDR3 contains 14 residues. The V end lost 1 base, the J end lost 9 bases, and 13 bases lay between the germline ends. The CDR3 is CASSLVRDFAEQFF. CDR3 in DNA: TGTGCCAGCAGCTTAGTGAGGGATTTTGCTGAGCAGTTCTTC.

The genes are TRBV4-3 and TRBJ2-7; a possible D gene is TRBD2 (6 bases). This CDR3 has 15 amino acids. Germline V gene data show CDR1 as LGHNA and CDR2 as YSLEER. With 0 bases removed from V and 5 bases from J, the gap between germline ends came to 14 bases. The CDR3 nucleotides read TGCGCCAGCAGCCAAGATTGGCGTGGAGGGGACGAGCAGTACTTC. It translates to CASSQDWRGGDEQYF.

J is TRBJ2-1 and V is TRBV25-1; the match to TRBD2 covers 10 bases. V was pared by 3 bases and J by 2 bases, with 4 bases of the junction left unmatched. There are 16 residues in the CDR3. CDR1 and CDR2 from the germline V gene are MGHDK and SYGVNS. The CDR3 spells CASSDETSGTYNEQFF. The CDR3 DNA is TGTGCCAGCAGTGATGAAACTAGCGGGACCTACAATGAGCAGTTCTTC.

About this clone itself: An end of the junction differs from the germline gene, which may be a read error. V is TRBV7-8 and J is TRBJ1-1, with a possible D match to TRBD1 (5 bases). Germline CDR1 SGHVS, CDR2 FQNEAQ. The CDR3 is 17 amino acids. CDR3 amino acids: CASSLEIGALPNIEAFF. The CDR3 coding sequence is TGTGCCAGCAGCTTAGAAATAGGGGCCTTACCAAACATTGAAGCTTTCTTT.

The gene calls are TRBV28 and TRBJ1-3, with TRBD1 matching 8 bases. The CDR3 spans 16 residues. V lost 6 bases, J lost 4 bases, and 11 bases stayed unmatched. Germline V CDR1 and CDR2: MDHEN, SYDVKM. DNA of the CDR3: TGTGCCAGCAGGGCACCTGGACGGGACAGGGGAAACACCATATATTTT. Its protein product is CASRAPGRDRGNTIYF.